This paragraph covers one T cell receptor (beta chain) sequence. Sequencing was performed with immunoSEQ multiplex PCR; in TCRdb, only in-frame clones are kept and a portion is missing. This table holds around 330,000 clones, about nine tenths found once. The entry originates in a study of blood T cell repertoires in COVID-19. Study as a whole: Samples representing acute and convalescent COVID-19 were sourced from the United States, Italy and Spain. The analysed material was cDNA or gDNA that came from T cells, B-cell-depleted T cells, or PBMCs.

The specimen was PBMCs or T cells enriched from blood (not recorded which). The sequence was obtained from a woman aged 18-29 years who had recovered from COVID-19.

The CDR3 nucleotides read TGCGCCAGCAGCTTGAACAGGGACTATGGCTACACCTTC. It specifies CASSLNRDYGYTF. V gene TRBV5-1 combines with J gene TRBJ1-2, with a possible D match to TRBD1 (6 bases). Germline V lookup: CDR1 SGHRS, CDR2 YFSETQ. This CDR3 is 13 amino acids long. The V end lost 1 base, the J end lost 3 bases, and 7 bases lay between the germline ends.